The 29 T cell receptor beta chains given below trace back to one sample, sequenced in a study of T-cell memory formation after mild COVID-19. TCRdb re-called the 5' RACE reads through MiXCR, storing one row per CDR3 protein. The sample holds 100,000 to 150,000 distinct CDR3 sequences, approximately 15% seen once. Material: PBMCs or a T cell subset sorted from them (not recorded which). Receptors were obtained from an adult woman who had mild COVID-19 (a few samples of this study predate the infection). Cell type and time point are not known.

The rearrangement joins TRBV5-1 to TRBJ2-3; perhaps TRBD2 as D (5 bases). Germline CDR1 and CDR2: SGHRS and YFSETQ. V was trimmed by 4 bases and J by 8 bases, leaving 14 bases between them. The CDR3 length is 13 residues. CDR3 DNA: TGCGCCAGCAGCCCCGAGGGTTCGGTTACGCAGTATTTT. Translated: CASSPEGSVTQYF.

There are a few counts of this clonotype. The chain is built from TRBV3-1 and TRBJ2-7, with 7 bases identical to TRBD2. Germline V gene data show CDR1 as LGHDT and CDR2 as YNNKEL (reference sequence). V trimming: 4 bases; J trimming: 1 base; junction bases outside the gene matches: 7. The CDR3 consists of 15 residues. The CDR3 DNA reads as TGTGCCAGCAGCCCCCGGGCTAGCGGTTCCTACGAGCAGTACTTC. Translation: CASSPRASGSYEQYF.

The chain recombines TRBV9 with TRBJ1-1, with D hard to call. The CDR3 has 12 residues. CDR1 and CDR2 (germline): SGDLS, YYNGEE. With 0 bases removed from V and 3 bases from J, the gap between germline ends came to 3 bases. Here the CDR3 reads CASSVEDTEAFF. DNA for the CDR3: TGTGCCAGCAGCGTAGAGGACACTGAAGCTTTCTTT.

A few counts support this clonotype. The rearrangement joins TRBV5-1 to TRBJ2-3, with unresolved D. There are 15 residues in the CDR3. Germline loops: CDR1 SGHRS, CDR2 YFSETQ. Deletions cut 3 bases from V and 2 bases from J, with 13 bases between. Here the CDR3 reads CASSSWTGFTDTQYF. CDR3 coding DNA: TGCGCCAGCAGCTCCTGGACCGGGTTCACAGATACGCAGTATTTT.

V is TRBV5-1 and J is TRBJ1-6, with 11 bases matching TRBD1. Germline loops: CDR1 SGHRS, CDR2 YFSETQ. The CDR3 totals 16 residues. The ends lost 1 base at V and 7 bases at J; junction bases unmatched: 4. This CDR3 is CASSLTGQGENSPLHF. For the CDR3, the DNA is TGCGCCAGCAGCTTGACGGGACAGGGGGAAAATTCACCCCTCCACTTT.

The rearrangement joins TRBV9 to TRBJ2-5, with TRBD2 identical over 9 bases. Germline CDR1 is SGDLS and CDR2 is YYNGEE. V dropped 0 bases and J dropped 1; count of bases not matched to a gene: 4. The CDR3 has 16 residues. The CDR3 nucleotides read TGTGCCAGCAGCGTAGCGCTGACTAGCGGCCAAGAGACCCAGTACTTC. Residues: CASSVALTSGQETQYF.

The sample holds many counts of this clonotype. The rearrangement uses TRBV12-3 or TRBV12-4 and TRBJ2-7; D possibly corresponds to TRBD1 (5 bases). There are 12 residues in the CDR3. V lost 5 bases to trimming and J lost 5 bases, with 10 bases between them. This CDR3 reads CASSRQHDEQYF. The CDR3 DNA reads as TGTGCCAGCAGTCGACAGCATGACGAGCAGTACTTC.

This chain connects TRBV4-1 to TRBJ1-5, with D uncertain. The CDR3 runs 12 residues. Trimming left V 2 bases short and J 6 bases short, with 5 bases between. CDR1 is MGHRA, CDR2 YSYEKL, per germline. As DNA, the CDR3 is TGCGCCAGCAGCCAACTCGGTCAGCCCCAGCATTTT. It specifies CASSQLGQPQHF.

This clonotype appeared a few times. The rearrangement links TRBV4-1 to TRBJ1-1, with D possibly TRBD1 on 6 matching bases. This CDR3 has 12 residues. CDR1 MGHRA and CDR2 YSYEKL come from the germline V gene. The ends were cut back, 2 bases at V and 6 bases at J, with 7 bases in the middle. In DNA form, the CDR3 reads TGCGCCAGCAGCCAAAGGGGGTCTGAAGCTTTCTTT. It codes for CASSQRGSEAFF.

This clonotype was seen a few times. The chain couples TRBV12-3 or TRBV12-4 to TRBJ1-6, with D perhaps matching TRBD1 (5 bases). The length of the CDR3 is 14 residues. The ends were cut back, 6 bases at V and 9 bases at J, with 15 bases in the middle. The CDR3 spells CASRGAGTISPLHF. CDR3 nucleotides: TGTGCCAGCAGAGGGGCAGGGACGATTTCACCCCTCCACTTT.

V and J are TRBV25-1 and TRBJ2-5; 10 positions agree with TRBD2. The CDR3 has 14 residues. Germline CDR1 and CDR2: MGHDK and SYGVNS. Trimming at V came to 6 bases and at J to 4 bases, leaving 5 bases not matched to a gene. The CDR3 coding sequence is TGTGCCAGCAGGGCTAGCGGGGGTCCAGAGACCCAGTACTTC. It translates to CASRASGGPETQYF. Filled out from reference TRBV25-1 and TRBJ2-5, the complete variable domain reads EADIYQTPRYLVIGTGKKITLECSQTMGHDKMYWYQQDPGMELHLIHYSYGVNSTEKGDLSSESTVSRIRTEHFPLTLESARPSHTSQYLCASRASGGPETQYFGPGTRLLVL.

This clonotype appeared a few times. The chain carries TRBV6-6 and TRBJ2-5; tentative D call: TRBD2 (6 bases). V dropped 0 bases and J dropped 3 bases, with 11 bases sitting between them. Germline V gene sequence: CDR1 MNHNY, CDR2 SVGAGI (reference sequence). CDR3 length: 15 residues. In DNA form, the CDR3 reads TGTGCCAGCAGTTACTCCCGCGGGGAAAAAGAGACCCAGTACTTC. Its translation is CASSYSRGEKETQYF.

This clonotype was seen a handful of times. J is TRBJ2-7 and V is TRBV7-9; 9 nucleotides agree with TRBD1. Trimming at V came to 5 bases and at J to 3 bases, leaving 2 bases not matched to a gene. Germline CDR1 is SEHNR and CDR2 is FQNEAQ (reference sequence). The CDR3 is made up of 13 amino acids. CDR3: CASSHRGLYEQYF. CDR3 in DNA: TGTGCCAGCAGCCACAGGGGGCTCTACGAGCAGTACTTC.

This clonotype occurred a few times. The DNA for the CDR3 is TGTGCCAGCAGTCGGCAGGGGGTCAACACCGGGGAGCTGTTTTTT. It specifies CASSRQGVNTGELFF. The genes are TRBV4-2 and TRBJ2-2, with 7 bases identical to TRBD1. Germline values: CDR1 LGHNA, CDR2 YNFKEQ. V dropped 6 bases and J dropped 2; count of bases not matched to a gene: 6. The length of the CDR3 is 15 residues.

The CDR3 region has the DNA TGTGCCAGCAGCTCCCAGGGCCTAGCCGATGAGCAGTTCTTC. This sequence encodes CASSSQGLADEQFF. V usage is TRBV7-6 and J usage is TRBJ2-1; D is perhaps TRBD1 or TRBD2 (5 bases each). The V end lost 4 bases, the J end lost 8 bases, and 15 bases lay between the germline ends. The CDR3 has 14 residues. Germline V lookup: CDR1 SGHVS, CDR2 FNYEAQ. Filled out from reference TRBV7-6 and TRBJ2-1, the complete variable domain reads GAGVSQSPRYKVTKRGQDVALRCDPISGHVSLYWYRQALGQGPEFLTYFNYEAQQDKSGLPNDRFSAERPEGSISTLTIQRTEQRDSAMYRCASSSQGLADEQFFGPGTRLTVL.

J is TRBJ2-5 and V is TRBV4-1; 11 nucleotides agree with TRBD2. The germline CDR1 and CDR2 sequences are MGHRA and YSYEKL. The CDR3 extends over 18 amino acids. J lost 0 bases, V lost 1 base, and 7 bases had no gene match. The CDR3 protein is CASSQVLAGGHYQETQYF. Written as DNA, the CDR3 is TGCGCCAGCAGCCAAGTCCTAGCGGGGGGCCACTACCAAGAGACCCAGTACTTC.

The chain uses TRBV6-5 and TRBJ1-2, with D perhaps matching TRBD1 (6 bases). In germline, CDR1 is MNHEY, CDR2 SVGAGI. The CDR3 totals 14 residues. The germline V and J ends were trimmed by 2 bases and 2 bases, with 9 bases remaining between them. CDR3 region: CASSYGGLNYGYTF. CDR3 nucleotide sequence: TGTGCCAGCAGTTACGGGGGCCTCAACTATGGCTACACCTTC.

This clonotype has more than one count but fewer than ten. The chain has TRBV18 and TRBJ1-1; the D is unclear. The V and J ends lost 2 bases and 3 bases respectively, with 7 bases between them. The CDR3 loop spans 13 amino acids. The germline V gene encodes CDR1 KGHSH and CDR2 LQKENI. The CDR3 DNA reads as TGTGCCAGCTCACCAGGGTACGACACTGAAGCTTTCTTT. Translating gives CASSPGYDTEAFF.

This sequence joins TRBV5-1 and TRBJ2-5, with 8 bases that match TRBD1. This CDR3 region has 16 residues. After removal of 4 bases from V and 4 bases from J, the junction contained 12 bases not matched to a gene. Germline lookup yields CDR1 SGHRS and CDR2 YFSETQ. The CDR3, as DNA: TGCGCCAGCAGCCCGGTGGTAGGACAGGGAGGAGAGACCCAGTACTTC. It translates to CASSPVVGQGGETQYF.

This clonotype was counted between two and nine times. CDR3 sequence reads: CASSSGLASTDTQYF. The CDR3, as DNA: TGTGCCAGCAGCTCCGGACTAGCGAGCACAGATACGCAGTATTTT. V is TRBV9 and J is TRBJ2-3, with TRBD2 matching 9 bases. The CDR3 has 15 amino acids. Germline values: CDR1 SGDLS, CDR2 YYNGEE. J gave up 0 bases and V 4 bases, and 3 bases lay outside the gene matches. Filled out from reference TRBV9 and TRBJ2-3, the complete variable domain reads DSGVTQTPKHLITATGQRVTLRCSPRSGDLSVYWYQQSLDQGLQFLIQYYNGEERAKGNILERFSAQQFPDLHSELNLSSLELGDSALYFCASSSGLASTDTQYFGPGTRLTVL.

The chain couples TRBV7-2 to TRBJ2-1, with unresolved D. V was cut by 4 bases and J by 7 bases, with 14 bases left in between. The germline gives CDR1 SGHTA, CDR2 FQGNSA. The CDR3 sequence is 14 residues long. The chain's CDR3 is CASSSDPSTNEQFF. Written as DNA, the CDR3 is TGTGCCAGCAGCTCAGATCCCTCCACTAATGAGCAGTTCTTC.

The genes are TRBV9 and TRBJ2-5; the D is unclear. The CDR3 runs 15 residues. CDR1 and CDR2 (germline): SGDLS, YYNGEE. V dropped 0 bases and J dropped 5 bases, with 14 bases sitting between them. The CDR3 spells CASSVGAAPAETQYF. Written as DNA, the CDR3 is TGTGCCAGCAGCGTAGGTGCAGCGCCGGCGGAGACCCAGTACTTC.

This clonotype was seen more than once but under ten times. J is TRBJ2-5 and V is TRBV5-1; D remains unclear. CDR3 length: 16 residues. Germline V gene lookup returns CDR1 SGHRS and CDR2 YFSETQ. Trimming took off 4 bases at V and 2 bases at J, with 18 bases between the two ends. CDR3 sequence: CASSDFGGSSQETQYF. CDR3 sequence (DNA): TGCGCCAGCAGCGATTTTGGCGGAAGTTCGCAAGAGACCCAGTACTTC.

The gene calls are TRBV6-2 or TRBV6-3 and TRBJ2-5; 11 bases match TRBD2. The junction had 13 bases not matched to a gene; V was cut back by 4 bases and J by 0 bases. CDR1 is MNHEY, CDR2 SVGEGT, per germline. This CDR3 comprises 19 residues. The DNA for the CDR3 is TGTGCCAGCAGTTTCTCCTCTAGCGGGAGGTCCACGTACCAAGAGACCCAGTACTTC. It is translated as CASSFSSSGRSTYQETQYF.

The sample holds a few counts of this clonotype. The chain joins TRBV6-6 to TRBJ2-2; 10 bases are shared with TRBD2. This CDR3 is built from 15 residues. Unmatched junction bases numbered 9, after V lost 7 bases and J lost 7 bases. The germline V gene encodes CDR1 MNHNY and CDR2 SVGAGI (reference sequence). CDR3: CASIPGTSVGGELFF. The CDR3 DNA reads TGTGCCAGCATTCCCGGGACTAGCGTTGGCGGGGAGCTGTTTTTT.

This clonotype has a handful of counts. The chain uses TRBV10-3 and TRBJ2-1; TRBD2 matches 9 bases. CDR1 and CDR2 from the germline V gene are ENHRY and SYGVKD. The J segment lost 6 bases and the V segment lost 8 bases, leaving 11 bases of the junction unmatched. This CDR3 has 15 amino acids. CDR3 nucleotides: TGTGCCATCGGGACCCACGCGGGAGGGCCCAATGAGCAGTTCTTC. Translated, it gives CAIGTHAGGPNEQFF.

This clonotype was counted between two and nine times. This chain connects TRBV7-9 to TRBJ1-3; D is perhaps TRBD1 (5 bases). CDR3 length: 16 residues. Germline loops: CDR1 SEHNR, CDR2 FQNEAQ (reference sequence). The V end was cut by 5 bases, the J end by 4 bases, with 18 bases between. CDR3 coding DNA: TGTGCCAGCAGCAGAAGGACGGGACCCCGAGGAAACACCATATATTTT. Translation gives CASSRRTGPRGNTIYF.

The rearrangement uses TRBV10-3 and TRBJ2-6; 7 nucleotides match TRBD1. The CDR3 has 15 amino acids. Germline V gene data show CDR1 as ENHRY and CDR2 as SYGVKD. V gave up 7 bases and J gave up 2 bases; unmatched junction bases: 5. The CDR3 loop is CAINPTGPGANVLTF. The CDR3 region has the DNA TGTGCCATCAACCCGACAGGGCCTGGGGCCAACGTCCTGACTTTC.

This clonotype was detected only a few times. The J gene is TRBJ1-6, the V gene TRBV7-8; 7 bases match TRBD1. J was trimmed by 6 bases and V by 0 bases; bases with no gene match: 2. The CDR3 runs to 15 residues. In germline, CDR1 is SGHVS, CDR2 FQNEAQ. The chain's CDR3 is CASSLATGSNSPLHF. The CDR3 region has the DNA TGTGCCAGCAGCTTAGCGACAGGGAGTAATTCACCCCTCCACTTT.